Below are 18 T cell receptor beta chains sequenced from a single sample in a study of PD-1 blockade in classical Hodgkin lymphoma. The data were produced by immunoSEQ multiplex PCR, yet TCRdb's version contains in-frame clones alone and is incomplete. The table shows 130,000 to 150,000 clones, with 78% occurring only once. Patients all relapsed after autologous stem cell transplantation, and there was variation in brentuximab vedotin exposure. Source: peripheral blood mononuclear cells (PBMCs), taken before the second cycle of nivolumab. These receptors came from a human donor with classical Hodgkin lymphoma.

The gene calls are TRBV28 and TRBJ2-7, with unresolved D. Germline V gene data show CDR1 as MDHEN and CDR2 as SYDVKM. The CDR3 totals 14 residues. Trimming stripped 5 bases from V and 2 bases from J, with 13 bases between. CDR3 sequence reads: CASSLLEEPYEQYF. The DNA for the CDR3 is TGTGCCAGCAGTCTCCTAGAGGAGCCCTACGAGCAGTACTTC. The full variable domain, rest sourced from reference TRBV28 and TRBJ2-7, is DVKVTQSSRYLVKRTGEKVFLECVQDMDHENMFWYRQDPGLGLRLIYFSYDVKMKEKGDIPEGYSVSREKKERFSLILESASTNQTSMYLCASSLLEEPYEQYFGPGTRLTVT.

This chain uses TRBV4-3 with TRBJ1-1; a possible D gene is TRBD1 (6 bases). This CDR3 spans 13 amino acids. Germline V gene sequence: CDR1 LGHNA, CDR2 YSLEER. The V and J ends lost 2 bases and 7 bases respectively, with 11 bases between them. The CDR3, as DNA: TGCGCCAGCAGCCAATTCAGGGGAGGTGAAGCTTTCTTT. Protein product: CASSQFRGGEAFF.

The genes are TRBV20-1 and TRBJ2-1; D unresolved. The length of the CDR3 is 11 residues. The germline gives CDR1 DFQATT, CDR2 SNEGSKA (reference sequence). V lost 4 bases to trimming and J lost 9 bases, with 10 bases between them. CDR3 residues: CSATLEGEQFF. The CDR3 bases are TGCAGTGCTACCCTAGAAGGTGAGCAGTTCTTC.

The chain recombines TRBV7-2 with TRBJ1-2, with 10 bases identical to TRBD1. The germline V gene encodes CDR1 SGHTA and CDR2 FQGNSA. The CDR3 is 16 residues long. V shed 5 bases, J shed 4 bases, and the junction held 10 bases outside the gene matches. CDR3 sequence reads: CASSQGGTGVVYGYTF. The CDR3 DNA reads as TGTGCCAGCAGCCAAGGCGGGACAGGGGTGGTCTATGGCTACACCTTC.

The genes are TRBV7-3 and TRBJ1-1; 7 nucleotides match TRBD1. The CDR3 contains 14 residues. The germline V gene encodes CDR1 SGHTA and CDR2 FQGTGA. V was clipped by 2 bases and J by 3 bases; unmatched bases: 3. The CDR3 loop reads CASSLEGAHTEAFF. Written as DNA, the CDR3 is TGTGCCAGCAGCTTAGAGGGGGCCCACACTGAAGCTTTCTTT.

This clone has only a few counts. V is TRBV6-6 and J is TRBJ1-2, with D hard to call. Trimming cost V 2 bases and J 1 base, with 11 bases left between them. Germline V CDR1 and CDR2: MNHNY, SVGAGI (reference sequence). The CDR3 length is 15 residues. CDR3 bases: TGTGCCAGCAGTTACGGGCAGGCTATTAACTATGGCTACACCTTC. Amino acid sequence: CASSYGQAINYGYTF.

The chain recombines TRBV11-2 with TRBJ2-7; 13 bases are a match to TRBD2. Trimming took 1 base from V and 6 from J; bases not matched to a gene: 3. This CDR3 is built from 15 residues. Germline assignment: CDR1 SGHAT and CDR2 FQNNGV. In DNA form, the CDR3 reads TGTGCCAGCAGCTTAGTTGGGACTAGCGGGATCGAGCAGTACTTC. It yields the protein CASSLVGTSGIEQYF.

The chain couples TRBV7-9 to TRBJ2-7; D may be TRBD1 (5 bases). CDR1 and CDR2 (germline): SEHNR, FQNEAQ (reference sequence). The CDR3 runs to 11 residues. V was shortened by 5 bases and J by 12 bases, with 14 bases between the two germline ends. CDR3 loop: CASSLGADMYF. CDR3 DNA sequence: TGTGCCAGCAGCCTAGGGGCAGACATGTACTTC.

The chain joins TRBV19 to TRBJ1-4, with 9 nucleotides matching TRBD1. Germline V gene lookup returns CDR1 LNHDA and CDR2 SQIVND (reference sequence). This CDR3 contains 14 residues. Losses at the gene ends were 3 bases for V and 8 bases for J; bases not matched to a gene: 4. The DNA for the CDR3 is TGTGCCAGTAGTATGGACAGGGGCGAGGAAAAACTGTTTTTT. As protein: CASSMDRGEEKLFF.

J is TRBJ2-1 and V is TRBV5-1, with D perhaps matching TRBD2 (6 bases). The V and J ends lost 7 bases and 2 bases respectively, with 13 bases between them. The germline gives CDR1 SGHRS, CDR2 YFSETQ. CDR3 length equals 14 residues. The CDR3 reads CASSDSGTYNEQFF. For the CDR3, the DNA is TGCGCCAGCTCCGATAGCGGTACCTACAATGAGCAGTTCTTC.

This clone showed up just once. The chain couples TRBV7-2 to TRBJ2-7, with D hard to call. The germline V gene encodes CDR1 SGHTA and CDR2 FQGNSA. CDR3 size: 13 residues. The V and J ends lost 1 base and 7 bases respectively, with 11 bases between them. The CDR3 coding sequence is TGTGCCAGCAGCTTAGAACGAGACAAAGAGCAGTACTTC. It translates to CASSLERDKEQYF.

The rearrangement uses TRBV6-5 and TRBJ2-5, with 10 bases matching TRBD1. The DNA end is more similar to TRBJ2-7, so the J call may be wrong. This CDR3 contains 15 residues. Germline V gene data show CDR1 as MNHEY and CDR2 as SVGAGI. The DNA of the CDR3 is TGTGCCAGCAGTTCTCCGGGACAGGGGTCCTACGAGCAGTACTTC. As protein: CASSSPGQGSYEQYF.

V gene TRBV6-5 combines with J gene TRBJ2-7, with 10 bases aligning to TRBD1. CDR3 length equals 14 residues. Trimming took 4 bases from V and 5 from J; bases not matched to a gene: 5. CDR1 and CDR2 (germline): MNHEY, SVGAGI. The CDR3 here is CASSFGTGEDEQYF. CDR3 bases: TGTGCCAGCAGTTTCGGGACAGGGGAAGACGAGCAGTACTTC.

This clone was counted only a few times. The rearrangement uses TRBV19 and TRBJ1-3; D remains unclear. The CDR3 is 15 amino acids. Trimming cost V 4 bases and J 0 bases, with 10 bases left between them. Germline CDR1 reads LNHDA; CDR2 reads SQIVND (reference sequence). CDR3 DNA sequence: TGTGCCAGTAGTACGTTGGGCCTCTCTGGAAACACCATATATTTT. This sequence encodes CASSTLGLSGNTIYF.

The count of this clone is one. The chain employs TRBV28 and TRBJ2-1; 12 bases are a match to TRBD2. CDR1 and CDR2 from the germline V gene are MDHEN and SYDVKM. Trimming took 5 bases from V and 2 from J; bases not matched to a gene: 4. CDR3 length: 16 residues. In DNA, the CDR3 is TGTGCCAGCAGTAAAACTAGCGGGAGGCCCTACAATGAGCAGTTCTTC. Its translation: CASSKTSGRPYNEQFF.

This chain links TRBV5-5 with TRBJ1-3; 8 bases agree with TRBD1. This CDR3 comprises 18 residues. Germline CDR1 is SGHKS and CDR2 is YYEKEE (reference sequence). Unmatched junction bases numbered 13, after V lost 5 bases and J lost 0 bases. CDR3 residues: CASSRQGRAASSGNTIYF. The DNA of the CDR3 is TGTGCCAGCAGTCGACAGGGGCGCGCCGCCAGCTCTGGAAACACCATATATTTT.

The chain couples TRBV10-1 to TRBJ2-3; D is undetermined. The V gene lost 4 bases and the J gene lost 2 bases, with 16 bases spanning the gap. CDR1 is WNHNN, CDR2 SYGVQD, per germline (reference sequence). The CDR3 runs 16 residues. Written as DNA, the CDR3 is TGCGCCAGCAGTGCCCGACGGAAAGGGCACACAGATACGCAGTATTTT. This translates into CASSARRKGHTDTQYF.

The rearrangement links TRBV29-1 to TRBJ2-7, with 11 bases matching TRBD2. This CDR3 spans 13 amino acids. Germline assignment: CDR1 SQVTM and CDR2 ANQGSEA. V gave up 7 bases and J gave up 5 bases; unmatched junction bases: 7. CDR3 DNA sequence: TGCAGCGCAACTAGCGGGAGAACCCACGAGCAGTACTTC. Its translation is CSATSGRTHEQYF.